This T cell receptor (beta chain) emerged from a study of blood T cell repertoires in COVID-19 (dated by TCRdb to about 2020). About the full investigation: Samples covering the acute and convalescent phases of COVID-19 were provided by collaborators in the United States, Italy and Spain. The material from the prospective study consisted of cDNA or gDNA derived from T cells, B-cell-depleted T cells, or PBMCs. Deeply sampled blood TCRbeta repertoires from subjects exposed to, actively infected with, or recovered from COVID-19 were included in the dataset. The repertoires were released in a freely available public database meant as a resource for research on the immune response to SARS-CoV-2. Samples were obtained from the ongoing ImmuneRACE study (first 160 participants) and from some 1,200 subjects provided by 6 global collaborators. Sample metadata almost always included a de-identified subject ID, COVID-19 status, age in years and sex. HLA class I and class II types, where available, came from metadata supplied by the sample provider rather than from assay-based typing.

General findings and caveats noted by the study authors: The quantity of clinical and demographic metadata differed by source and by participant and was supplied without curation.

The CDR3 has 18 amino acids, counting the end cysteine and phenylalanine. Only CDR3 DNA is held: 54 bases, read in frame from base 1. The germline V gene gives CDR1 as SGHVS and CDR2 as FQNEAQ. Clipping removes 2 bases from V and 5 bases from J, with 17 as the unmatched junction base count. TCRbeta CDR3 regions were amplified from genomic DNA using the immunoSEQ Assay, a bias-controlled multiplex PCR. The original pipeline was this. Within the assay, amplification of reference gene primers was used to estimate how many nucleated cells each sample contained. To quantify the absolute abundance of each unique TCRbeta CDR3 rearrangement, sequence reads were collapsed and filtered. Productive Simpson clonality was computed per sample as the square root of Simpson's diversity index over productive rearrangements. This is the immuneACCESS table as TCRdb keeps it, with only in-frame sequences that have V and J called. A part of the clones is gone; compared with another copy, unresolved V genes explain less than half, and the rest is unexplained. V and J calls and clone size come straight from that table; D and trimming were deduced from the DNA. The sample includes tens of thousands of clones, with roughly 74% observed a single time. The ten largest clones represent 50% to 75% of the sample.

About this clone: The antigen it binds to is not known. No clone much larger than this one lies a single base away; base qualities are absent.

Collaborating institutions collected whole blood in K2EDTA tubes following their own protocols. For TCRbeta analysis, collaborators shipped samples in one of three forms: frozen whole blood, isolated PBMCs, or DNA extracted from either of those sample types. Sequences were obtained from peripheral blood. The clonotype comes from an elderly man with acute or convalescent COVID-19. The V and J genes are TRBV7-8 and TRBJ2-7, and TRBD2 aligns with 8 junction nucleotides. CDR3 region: CASSLSFGGSGSPHEQYF. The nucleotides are TGTGCCAGCAGCTTATCTTTTGGTGGGAGCGGGAGCCCCCACGAGCAGTACTTC.